This T cell receptor (beta chain) was retrieved from a study of blood T cell repertoires in COVID-19. As for the study in general: Italy, Spain and the United States were the sources of the convalescent and acute COVID-19 samples. Nucleic acid was either cDNA or gDNA, and it came from T cells, B-cell-depleted T cells, or PBMCs.

V shed 5 bases and J 0 bases; nucleotides not matched to a gene: 3. This CDR3 region has 15 residues. Looked up from germline, CDR1 is SGHVS and CDR2 is FQNEAQ. As processed by the authors: From reference gene primer amplification, estimates of nucleated cell counts were derived. TCRdb's copy holds only in-frame clones and misses some; the assay was immunoSEQ multiplex PCR. V, J and clone size are taken as reported in that table, and D and trimming were inferred from the DNA itself. The sample lists around 92,000 clones, 65% to 85% occurring once. The origin of this receptor is a woman at least 80 years old with acute or convalescent COVID-19. The sample taken for sequencing was peripheral blood. The V and J genes are TRBV7-8 and TRBJ1-3, with 8 bases fitting TRBD1. Here the CDR3 reads CASSRDRGSGNTIYF. CDR3 DNA: TGTGCCAGCAGCCGAGACAGGGGCTCTGGAAACACCATATATTTT.